This is a list of T cell receptor beta chains from one sample in a study of identical twins. One entry per CDR3 protein, called by TCRdb with MiXCR from the 5' RACE reads. The repertoire holds 350,000 or so distinct CDR3 sequences, with roughly 9% as singletons. The sample comprised naive T cells sorted from blood. These receptors all come from a woman between 45 and 60 years old in good health. Each CDR3 is given with its conserved first and last residue. A D gene is named only where the DNA matches it firmly. The size of a clone is reported for some rows only, either as once, few or many, or as a class for expanded clones.

>TRBV5-1|NA|NA|TRBJ2-3
TGCGCCAGCAGCCGTCGCCTCTCCCCTAGCACAGATACGCAGTATTTT
CASSRRLSPSTDTQYF
>TRBV5-1|NA|many|TRBJ1-2
TGCGCCAGCAGCTTGTCGACCAGCTATGGCTACACCTTC
CASSLSTSYGYTF
>TRBV5-1|TRBD2|many|TRBJ2-1
TGCGCCAGCAGCTTGGAGCCCTTAGGCGGGAGCTCCTACAATGAGCAGTTCTTC
CASSLEPLGGSSYNEQFF
>TRBV7-9|NA|few|TRBJ2-5
TGTGCCAGCAGCCCGGACAGAACTCAAGAGACCCAGTACTTC
CASSPDRTQETQYF
>TRBV7-9|NA|many|TRBJ1-1
TGTGCCAGCAGCTCGGACGGCGTTCGAGGCACTGAAGCTTTCTTT
CASSSDGVRGTEAFF
>TRBV7-9|NA|few|TRBJ1-1
TGTGCCAGCAGCTACCCCGGGACGGTGAACACTGAAGCTTTCTTT
CASSYPGTVNTEAFF
>TRBV7-9|TRBD2|NA|TRBJ2-1
TGTGCCAGCAGCCCCGGGACTAGCGGTGAGCAGTTCTTC
CASSPGTSGEQFF
>TRBV29-1|NA|NA|TRBJ2-4
TGCAGCGTTTGGGTCGGGAGCATTCAGTACTTC
CSVWVGSIQYF
>TRBV4-2|NA|few|TRBJ2-2
TGTGCCAGCAGCGCCCCGGGGGACACCGGGGAGCTGTTTTTT
CASSAPGDTGELFF
>TRBV24-1|NA|many|TRBJ1-2
TGTGCCGCCAGTGACCCCGACAGGCTCTATGGCTACACCTTC
CAASDPDRLYGYTF
>TRBV12-3/TRBV12-4|NA|many|TRBJ1-4
TGTGCCAGCAGTGGAAGTGGGGATGAAAAACTGTTTTTT
CASSGSGDEKLFF
>TRBV7-8|TRBD2|NA|TRBJ2-1
TGTGCCAGCAGCAGGGCTAGCGGGAGGGAGGTGAGTCGCAATGAGCAGTTCTTC
CASSRASGREVSRNEQFF
>TRBV28|NA|few|TRBJ1-5
TGTGCCAGCAGCGAACAGGGATCAACTCAGCCCCAGCATTTT
CASSEQGSTQPQHF
>TRBV6-5|NA|few|TRBJ2-1
TGTGCCAGCAGTTACTCGCTCGGGGAGCAGTTCTTC
CASSYSLGEQFF
>TRBV30|NA|few|TRBJ2-7
TGTGCCTGGAGGGAGATCTACGAGCAGTACTTC
CAWREIYEQYF
>TRBV4-2|TRBD1|many|TRBJ1-1
TGTGCCAGCAGCCAAGCGGACAGGGGGAACACTGAAGCTTTCTTT
CASSQADRGNTEAFF
>TRBV3-1|NA|NA|TRBJ1-2
TGTGCCAGCAGCCATACCGGGACAAACTATGGCTACACCTTC
CASSHTGTNYGYTF
>TRBV10-3|TRBD1|NA|TRBJ2-5
TGTGCCACCAGGGGACAGGGGAAAGAGACCCAGTACTTC
CATRGQGKETQYF
>TRBV5-1|NA|NA|TRBJ2-3
TGCGCCAGCAGCTTGGGTGGGGGAGCGGAGGCCACAGATACGCAGTATTTT
CASSLGGGAEATDTQYF
>TRBV24-1|TRBD2|many|TRBJ2-1
TGTGCCACCAGTGACCCGACCGATGGGACTAGCGGGAGGTTAGATGAGCAGTTCTTC
CATSDPTDGTSGRLDEQFF